This T cell receptor (beta chain) was sequenced during a study of vaccination effects on CD4 cells after COVID-19. Worth noting for this clone: What it binds is unknown.

Measured with immunoSEQ multiplex PCR; TCRdb has only the in-frame clones, and not every one. The table includes approximately 70,000 clones, around 72% detected once. Antigen-specific CD4+ T cells were expanded (with viral peptide pools) by the ViraFEST assay ahead of sequencing. The culture ran for roughly 10 days before CD4+ T cells were isolated. According to PCR results, the person was infected with SARS-CoV-2 between March and December 2020. The germline CDR1 and CDR2 sequences are SGHDT and YYEEEE. This CDR3 region has 15 residues. V shed 1 base and J shed 1 base, with 11 bases lying between them.

The sample in question was CD4+ T cells from PBMCs cultured with HIV peptides, obtained before COVID-19 vaccination. Subset meaning: HIV-1 Nef peptide pool negative control/reference culture. This sequence joins TRBV5-6 and TRBJ2-5, with a possible D match to TRBD2 (5 bases). The receptor was derived from a human donor who had a prior SARS-CoV-2 infection. The CDR3 DNA reads as TGTGCCAGCAGCTTGTTCGGGGTTTCCCAAGAGACCCAGTACTTC. This sequence encodes CASSLFGVSQETQYF.